The 6 T cell receptor beta chains below come from one sample, sequenced in a study of identical twins. One entry per CDR3 protein, called by TCRdb with MiXCR from the 5' RACE reads. The data contain around 200,000 distinct CDR3 sequences, approximately 9% of them singletons. Sequencing used memory (CD45RO+) T cells sorted from blood. The receptors shown here come from a woman aged 18-29 years in good health.

This clonotype appeared a few times. The chain joins TRBV19 to TRBJ2-4; 10 bases line up with TRBD2. Trimming cost V 0 bases and J 8 bases; bases outside gene matches: 4. The CDR3 loop spans 15 amino acids. CDR1 and CDR2 from the germline V gene are LNHDA and SQIVND (reference sequence). The DNA for the CDR3 is TGTGCCAGTAGTATAGATTTAGCGGGAGGAGACATTCAGTACTTC. Translation gives CASSIDLAGGDIQYF.

In this sample, this clonotype turned up a few times. This chain uses TRBV3-1 with TRBJ2-7, with D perhaps matching TRBD2 (5 bases). The CDR3 consists of 14 residues. Germline V CDR1 and CDR2: LGHDT, YNNKEL (reference sequence). The V and J ends lost 4 bases and 2 bases respectively, with 12 bases between them. CDR3 in DNA: TGTGCCAGCAGCCGGGAACGGGGTACCTACGAGCAGTACTTC. This translates into CASSRERGTYEQYF.

This clonotype was recorded once. The chain carries TRBV27 and TRBJ2-5, with D unclear. CDR1 and CDR2 from the germline V gene are MNHEY and SMNVEV (reference sequence). The CDR3 sequence is 13 residues long. Trimming pared 3 bases from V and 5 bases from J, leaving 10 bases between. In DNA form, the CDR3 reads TGTGCCAGCAGTTTCTCGGGTATGGAGACCCAGTACTTC. This encodes CASSFSGMETQYF.

This clonotype was counted a few times. The chain is built from TRBV2 and TRBJ2-7; the match to TRBD1 covers 10 bases. The junction had 7 bases not matched to a gene; V was cut back by 4 bases and J by 7 bases. Germline V gives CDR1 SNHLY, CDR2 FYNNEI. The CDR3 extends over 14 amino acids. CDR3 nucleotide sequence: TGTGCCAGCAGTGTCCGGGACAGGGGTAAAGAGCAGTACTTC. This gives the protein CASSVRDRGKEQYF.

This clonotype was counted between two and nine times. The chain recombines TRBV30 with TRBJ1-2; no reliable D call. The CDR3 spans 12 residues. Germline-derived CDR1 and CDR2 are GTSNPN and SVGIG (reference sequence). V lost 4 bases to trimming and J lost 6 bases, with 12 bases between them. The chain's CDR3 is CAWTLTRDGYTF. CDR3 sequence (DNA): TGTGCCTGGACGCTAACTAGGGATGGCTACACCTTC.

A few counts support this clonotype. V and J are TRBV11-2 and TRBJ2-7; the D gene is possibly TRBD1 (5 bases). Germline V CDR1 and CDR2: SGHAT, FQNNGV. V was pared by 6 bases and J by 4 bases, with 10 bases between. CDR3 size: 12 residues. DNA for the CDR3: TGTGCCAGCAGGACCGACAGATACGAGCAGTACTTC. Translation gives CASRTDRYEQYF.